These 14 T cell receptor beta chains were sequenced from one sample in a study of PD-1 blockade in classical Hodgkin lymphoma (dated by TCRdb to 2020 to 2021). Sample time point, as interpreted from the label and publication: cycle 2 day 1 (C2D1) of nivolumab. Every trial patient had relapsed following autologous stem cell transplantation, and prior brentuximab vedotin exposure was what differed among cohorts A, B and C. The library was prepared using the immunoSEQ multiplex PCR assay. TCRdb holds this immuneACCESS table with in-frame rearrangements only. Some clones are missing; in checked studies, unresolved V genes explain under half, and the rest has no known cause. Recorded for this sample are some 58,000 clones; 88% of them occurred a single time. The ten biggest clones cover around 5% of the sample. Sequences were derived from peripheral blood mononuclear cells (PBMCs), sampled before the second cycle of nivolumab. All receptors derive from a human donor with classical Hodgkin lymphoma.

The V and J genes are TRBV2 and TRBJ1-6, with TRBD1 identical over 7 bases. V trimming: 7 bases; J trimming: 10 bases; junction bases outside the gene matches: 7. In germline, CDR1 is SNHLY, CDR2 FYNNEI. This CDR3 has 13 residues. For the CDR3, the DNA is TGTGCCAGCACAAGACAGGGAGGCTCACCCCTCCACTTT. The encoded protein is CASTRQGGSPLHF.

This clone has only a few counts. The rearrangement joins TRBV28 to TRBJ2-7, with D hard to call. V lost 7 bases to trimming and J lost 3 bases, with 7 bases between them. The CDR3 has 11 amino acids. Germline CDR1 and CDR2: MDHEN and SYDVKM. This CDR3 is CASMWSYEQYF. CDR3 nucleotides: TGTGCCAGCATGTGGAGCTACGAGCAGTACTTC.

In its sample, this clone was seen a few times. J is TRBJ1-6 and V is TRBV27; a possible D gene is TRBD1 (6 bases). Looked up from germline, CDR1 is MNHEY and CDR2 is SMNVEV (reference sequence). Deletions cut 3 bases from V and 2 bases from J, with 20 bases between. This CDR3 is built from 19 residues. Here the CDR3 reads CASSFGTLFLMAYNSPLHF. The CDR3 DNA sequence: TGTGCCAGCAGTTTTGGGACATTGTTTCTGATGGCCTATAATTCACCCCTCCACTTT.

This chain uses TRBV2 with TRBJ2-7; 10 bases agree with TRBD1. CDR1 and CDR2 from the germline V gene are SNHLY and FYNNEI. This CDR3 comprises 14 residues. V shed 7 bases and J 6 bases; nucleotides not matched to a gene: 9. The CDR3 nucleotides read TGTGCCAGCACCAGTCGCGGGACAGGGGCCGAGCAGTACTTC. Residues: CASTSRGTGAEQYF.

This clone was seen once. The genes are TRBV28 and TRBJ2-2; the D call may be TRBD1 or TRBD2 (6 bases each). CDR1 is MDHEN and CDR2 is SYDVKM in the germline V gene. The ends were cut back, 8 bases at V and 6 bases at J, with 19 bases in the middle. CDR3 size: 15 residues. The CDR3 is CASRLAGDSSGELFF. CDR3 in DNA: TGTGCCAGCCGTCTTGCAGGGGACTCGTCCGGGGAGCTGTTTTTT.

The chain has TRBV14 and TRBJ1-5, with 9 bases fitting TRBD1. Trimming removed 2 bases from V and 0 bases from J; junction bases left unmatched: 8. The germline CDR1 and CDR2 sequences are SGHDN and FVKESK. The CDR3 runs to 18 residues. CDR3 region: CASSQPRTGVNSNQPQHF. For the CDR3, the DNA is TGTGCCAGCAGCCAACCACGGACAGGGGTCAATAGCAATCAGCCCCAGCATTTT. Drawing the rest from reference TRBV14 and TRBJ1-5, the complete variable domain is EAGVTQFPSHSVIEKGQTVTLRCDPISGHDNLYWYRRVMGKEIKFLLHFVKESKQDESGMPNNRFLAERTGGTYSTLKVQPAELEDSGVYFCASSQPRTGVNSNQPQHFGDGTRLSIL.

The rearrangement uses TRBV2 and TRBJ1-5, with a possible D match to TRBD1 (6 bases). The CDR3 has 13 residues. V lost 8 bases, J lost 5 bases, and 13 bases lay in between. The germline V gene has CDR1 SNHLY and CDR2 FYNNEI. CDR3 nucleotides: TGTGCCAGCGATGGGACACTTGATCAGCCCCAGCATTTT. It specifies CASDGTLDQPQHF. Using reference TRBV2 and TRBJ1-5 for the parts outside the CDR3, the full variable domain is EPEVTQTPSHQVTQMGQEVILRCVPISNHLYFYWYRQILGQKVEFLVSFYNNEISEKSEIFDDQFSVERPDGSNFTLKIRSTKLEDSAMYFCASDGTLDQPQHFGDGTRLSIL.

V and J are TRBV7-9 and TRBJ1-6; the match to TRBD1 covers 9 bases. The J segment lost 7 bases and the V segment lost 2 bases, leaving 3 bases of the junction unmatched. CDR1 is SEHNR and CDR2 is FQNEAQ in the germline V gene (reference sequence). The length of the CDR3 is 15 residues. As DNA, the CDR3 is TGTGCCAGCAGCTTACGGACAGGGGAGAATTCACCCCTCCACTTT. Residues: CASSLRTGENSPLHF.

The J gene is TRBJ2-3, the V gene TRBV5-1; 9 bases line up with TRBD1. The germline V gene encodes CDR1 SGHRS and CDR2 YFSETQ. With 4 bases clipped from V and 4 bases from J, the junction kept 16 bases outside the gene matches. CDR3 size: 18 residues. Written as DNA, the CDR3 is TGCGCCAGCAGCCAGAACTTTGGGGGACAGGGACGTTCAGATACGCAGTATTTT. As protein: CASSQNFGGQGRSDTQYF.

V usage is TRBV28 and J usage is TRBJ2-1; tentatively, D is TRBD2 (5 bases). Germline V gene sequence: CDR1 MDHEN, CDR2 SYDVKM. V was trimmed by 5 bases and J by 4 bases, leaving 18 bases between them. The CDR3 loop spans 16 amino acids. The CDR3 reads CASSPPVRPGYNEQFF. In nucleotides, the CDR3 is TGTGCCAGCAGTCCCCCGGTGAGGCCGGGGTACAATGAGCAGTTCTTC.

J is TRBJ2-7 and V is TRBV11-2; D not resolved. The CDR3 contains 12 residues. V lost 1 base to trimming and J lost 4 bases, with 5 bases between them. CDR1 is SGHAT and CDR2 is FQNNGV in the germline V gene. This CDR3 reads CASSLVTYEQYF. Written as DNA, the CDR3 is TGTGCCAGCAGCTTAGTTACTTACGAGCAGTACTTC.

The chain has TRBV2 and TRBJ2-2; possible D gene TRBD1, 6 bases. CDR1 is SNHLY, CDR2 FYNNEI, per germline. Trimming removed 6 bases at V and 4 bases at J, with 12 bases between. The length of the CDR3 is 14 residues. CDR3 DNA: TGTGCCAGCAGCGGGACACCGCTCACCGGGGAGCTGTTTTTT. As protein: CASSGTPLTGELFF. Full variable domain (outside the CDR3, taken from reference TRBV2 and TRBJ2-2): EPEVTQTPSHQVTQMGQEVILRCVPISNHLYFYWYRQILGQKVEFLVSFYNNEISEKSEIFDDQFSVERPDGSNFTLKIRSTKLEDSAMYFCASSGTPLTGELFFGEGSRLTVL.

The chain uses TRBV6-1 and TRBJ1-2, with TRBD1 as a possible D gene (6 bases). V lost 7 bases, J lost 4 bases, and 13 bases lay in between. Germline V lookup: CDR1 MNHNS, CDR2 SASEGT. This CDR3 is built from 13 residues. DNA of the CDR3: TGTGCCAGCATAAGGGCAGGGGTCTATGGCTACACCTTC. Its translation is CASIRAGVYGYTF.

The chain recombines TRBV7-9 with TRBJ1-3; 8 bases line up with TRBD1. J gave up 4 bases and V 3 bases, and 8 bases lay outside the gene matches. This CDR3 is built from 16 residues. The germline V gene has CDR1 SEHNR and CDR2 FQNEAQ (reference sequence). The CDR3 DNA reads TGTGCCAGCAGCTTTACGCAGGGGGCGCAAGGAAACACCATATATTTT. It yields the protein CASSFTQGAQGNTIYF. Based on the CDR3 plus reference TRBV7-9 and TRBJ1-3, the full variable domain is DTGVSQNPRHKITKRGQNVTFRCDPISEHNRLYWYRQTLGQGPEFLTYFQNEAQLEKSRLLSDRFSAERPKGSFSTLEIQRTEQGDSAMYLCASSFTQGAQGNTIYFGEGSWLTVV.